This T cell receptor beta chain was profiled in a study of shared clonotypes between healthy human individuals. In the study overall: Plates per donor: three CD4 naive, three CD4 memory, two CD8 naive, one CD8 memory.

Repertoires were generated with immunoSEQ multiplex PCR, while TCRdb's copy carries only in-frame clones and drops some. The sample has over 850,000 clones; around 78% are singletons. Germline V CDR1 and CDR2: MNHEY, SVGAGI. V gave up 10 bases and J gave up 1 base, with 11 bases separating them. This CDR3 has 12 residues. Donors comprised only Caucasian adults living in Nashville, Tennessee. The clonotype originates from a man younger than 30 in good health. Some clones in this sample may be carry-over from other donors' samples. What was sequenced was memory CD4+ T cells from PBMCs. The subset here: CD45RA-negative fraction. The chain uses TRBV6-5 and TRBJ2-7, with D possibly TRBD1 on 5 matching bases. This CDR3 reads CAISTASYEQYF. In nucleotides, the CDR3 is TGTGCCATCTCGACAGCTTCCTACGAGCAGTACTTC.